This T cell receptor beta chain was retrieved from a study of blood T cell repertoires in COVID-19 (dated by TCRdb to the early 2020s). For context, the study as a whole: Collaborator samples came from the United States, Italy and Spain and covered acute and convalescent phases of COVID-19. The material from the prospective study consisted of cDNA or gDNA derived from T cells, B-cell-depleted T cells, or PBMCs. The dataset comprised deeply sampled blood TCRbeta repertoires from subjects exposed to, actively infected with, or recovered from COVID-19. The repertoires were made available in a free public database intended to serve as a resource for research on the immune response to SARS-CoV-2. The samples were drawn from two sources: the first 160 participants of the ongoing ImmuneRACE study, and 1,254 subjects contributed by 6 global collaborators. The sample metadata nearly always contained a de-identified subject ID, COVID-19 status, age in years and sex. Where available, HLA class I and class II types were obtained from metadata supplied by the sample provider rather than from assay-based typing.

In the prospective study, participants were about 18 to 100 years old, resided in around 25 geographic areas of the United States, and were enrolled through a virtual design. Cohort assignment in the prospective study relied on participant-reported clinical history from a screening survey and a study questionnaire. For ImmuneRACE Cohort 3, a participant was defined as recovered based on two consecutive negative NP/OP PCR tests, clearance by a healthcare professional, or resolution of symptoms. In the prospective study, mobile phlebotomists collected whole blood, serum and a nasopharyngeal or oropharyngeal swab from each participant. Additional blood draws and questionnaires over an approximately 2-month period could optionally be provided by prospective study participants. Blood samples from the prospective study were shipped frozen or at room temperature prior to DNA extraction. TCRbeta CDR3 regions were amplified from genomic DNA using the immunoSEQ Assay, a bias-controlled multiplex PCR. The study's own analysis went as follows. Nucleated cell counts per sample were estimated from amplification of reference gene primers within the assay. Sequence reads were collapsed and filtered to measure the absolute abundance of every unique TCRbeta CDR3 rearrangement. For each sample, productive Simpson clonality was calculated as the square root of Simpson's diversity index over productive rearrangements. TCRdb mirrors the immuneACCESS table, restricted to in-frame sequences. Some clones are absent from its copies; in checked studies, under half trace to an unresolved V gene, and the reason for the others is unknown. The V and J calls and clone size come from that table; D and trimming were worked out from the DNA. Within this sample are some 170,000 clones, with approximately 82% of them counted one time only. 13% to 15% of the sample is in the top ten clones.

General study outcomes and caveats: Clinical and demographic metadata were provided uncurated, with the amount varying by source and participant.

The junction shows trimming of 5 bases on V and 15 bases on J, and the gene matches do not reach 3 bases of it. The CDR3 measures 12 amino acids from cysteine to phenylalanine. CDR3 DNA only is kept here, 36 bases in frame from base 1. CDR1 and CDR2, per the germline V gene (reference sequence), are LNHDA and SQIVND. A remark on this clone: There is no known antigen for this receptor. No base qualities exist here, and no much larger clone lies one base off it.

The sequence derives from a middle-aged man who had recovered from COVID-19. Rearrangement joined TRBV19 to TRBJ2-1; the central 14 bases match TRBD2. The sequencing input was PBMCs or T cells enriched from blood (not recorded which). The nucleotide sequence is TGTGCCAGTAGTGGACTAGCGGGGGGCTCGTTCTTC. It encodes CASSGLAGGSFF.